Following are 11 T cell receptor beta chains from one sample sequenced in a study of shared clonotypes between healthy human individuals. Using immunoSEQ multiplex PCR, the repertoire was profiled, and TCRdb retains in-frame clones only, with some absent. The table includes some 1 million clones, roughly 75% detected once. Sequencing was done on a sample of memory CD4+ T cells sorted from blood. The subset: CD45RA-negative fraction. All receptors come from a man aged 18-30 years in good health.

The count of this clone is one. V gene TRBV2 combines with J gene TRBJ2-7, with D unresolved. Germline lookup yields CDR1 SNHLY and CDR2 FYNNEI. V was shortened by 6 bases and J by 3 bases, with 15 bases between the two germline ends. There are 14 residues in the CDR3. The CDR3 DNA sequence: TGTGCCAGCAGCGCCCCGAATTATGACTACGAGCAGTACTTC. This translates into CASSAPNYDYEQYF.

The count of this clone is one. The CDR3 loop is CASSFGAGGKDTQYF. CDR3 bases: TGCGCCAGCAGCTTCGGAGCGGGTGGCAAAGATACGCAGTATTTT. This chain uses TRBV5-1 with TRBJ2-3; D may be TRBD2 (6 bases). The CDR3 consists of 15 residues. Germline CDR1 and CDR2: SGHRS and YFSETQ. Trimming left V 2 bases short and J 5 bases short, with 15 bases between.

Only one count was recorded for this clone. The gene calls are TRBV7-2 and TRBJ1-2, with 8 bases that match TRBD1. This CDR3 comprises 13 residues. V dropped 4 bases and J dropped 6; count of bases not matched to a gene: 4. Germline V gives CDR1 SGHTA, CDR2 FQGNSA. The CDR3 loop reads CASSSGGGDGYTF. DNA of the CDR3: TGTGCCAGCAGCTCAGGGGGCGGAGATGGCTACACCTTC.

The rearrangement links TRBV4-1 to TRBJ2-1; 11 positions match TRBD2. Unmatched junction bases numbered 6, after V lost 1 base and J lost 7 bases. Germline V gene lookup returns CDR1 MGHRA and CDR2 YSYEKL. The CDR3 is made up of 16 amino acids. CDR3 sequence reads: CASSQAGTSGLNEQFF. The CDR3 nucleotides are TGCGCCAGCAGCCAAGCCGGGACTAGCGGACTAAATGAGCAGTTCTTC.

The gene calls are TRBV9 and TRBJ2-5; the D call may be TRBD1 or TRBD2 (5 bases each). Germline V gene data show CDR1 as SGDLS and CDR2 as YYNGEE. V shed 3 bases and J shed 5 bases, with 17 bases lying between them. This CDR3 is built from 15 residues. The CDR3 reads CASSARDRLGETQYF. The CDR3 nucleotides are TGTGCCAGCAGCGCCCGGGACCGTTTAGGGGAGACCCAGTACTTC.

The chain carries TRBV4-2 and TRBJ1-2; 9 nucleotides line up with TRBD1. V gave up 5 bases and J gave up 5 bases; unmatched junction bases: 6. Germline V CDR1 and CDR2: LGHNA, YNFKEQ. The CDR3 covers 14 residues. The CDR3 DNA reads as TGTGCCAGCAGCTTCCGGGACAGGGTATATGGCTACACCTTC. Protein sequence: CASSFRDRVYGYTF.

The V and J genes are TRBV6-5 and TRBJ2-5; no clear D. The end of the DNA fits TRBJ2-7 better, so the J call may be wrong. The germline V gene has CDR1 MNHEY and CDR2 SVGAGI. The CDR3 runs to 13 residues. CDR3: CASSYRWSYEQYF. Written as DNA, the CDR3 is TGTGCCAGCAGTTACAGGTGGAGCTACGAGCAGTACTTC.

This CDR3 is CAISESTGANYGYTF. The CDR3 DNA reads TGTGCCATCAGTGAGTCGACAGGTGCCAACTATGGCTACACCTTC. The V gene is TRBV10-3, the J gene TRBJ1-2; the D gene is possibly TRBD1 (6 bases). The CDR3 contains 15 residues. V was cut by 0 bases and J by 2 bases, with 10 bases left in between. CDR1 ENHRY and CDR2 SYGVKD come from the germline V gene.

This rearrangement joins TRBV6-6 to TRBJ2-7, with a weak D call TRBD2 (6 bases). V shed 7 bases and J shed 1 base, with 14 bases lying between them. Looked up from germline, CDR1 is MNHNY and CDR2 is SVGAGI (reference sequence). This CDR3 comprises 14 residues. This CDR3 is CASIQVGTSYEQYF. The CDR3 nucleotides read TGTGCCAGCATCCAGGTCGGGACTTCCTACGAGCAGTACTTC.

This clone was seen a handful of times. CDR3 protein: CGVVYRGQVNQPQHF. The CDR3 DNA reads TGTGGTGTAGTGTATAGGGGGCAGGTCAATCAGCCCCAGCATTTT. The gene calls are TRBV12-5 and TRBJ1-5, with TRBD1 matching over 7 bases. The CDR3 extends over 15 amino acids. Germline loops: CDR1 LGHNT, CDR2 FRNRAP.

CDR3 amino acids: CASSFQTGPYEQYF. CDR3 coding DNA: TGTGCCAGCAGCTTCCAAACAGGCCCCTACGAGCAGTACTTC. This chain joins TRBV7-2 and TRBJ2-7; weak D call: TRBD1 (5 bases). This CDR3 contains 14 residues. Germline-derived CDR1 and CDR2 are SGHTA and FQGNSA. V gave up 3 bases and J gave up 2 bases, with 11 bases separating them.